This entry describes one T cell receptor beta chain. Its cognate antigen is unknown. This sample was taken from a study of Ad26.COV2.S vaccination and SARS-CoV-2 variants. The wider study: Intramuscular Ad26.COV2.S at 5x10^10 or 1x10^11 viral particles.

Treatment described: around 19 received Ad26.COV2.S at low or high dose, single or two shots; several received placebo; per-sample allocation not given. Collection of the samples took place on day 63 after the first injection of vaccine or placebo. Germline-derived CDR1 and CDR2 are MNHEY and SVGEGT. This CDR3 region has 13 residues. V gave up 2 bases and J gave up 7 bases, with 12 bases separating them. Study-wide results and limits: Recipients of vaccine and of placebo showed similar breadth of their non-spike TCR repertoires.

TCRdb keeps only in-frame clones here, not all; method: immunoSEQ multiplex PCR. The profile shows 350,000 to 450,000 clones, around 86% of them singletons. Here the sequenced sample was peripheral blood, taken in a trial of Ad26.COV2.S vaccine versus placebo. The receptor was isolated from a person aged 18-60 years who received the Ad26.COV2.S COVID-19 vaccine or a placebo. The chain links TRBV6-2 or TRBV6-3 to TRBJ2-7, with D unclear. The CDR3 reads CASSYDLHLEQYF. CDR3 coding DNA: TGTGCCAGCAGTTACGATCTACATCTGGAGCAGTACTTC.